Here is one TCR beta chain with its context. The antigen is undetermined. In the same sample, other DNA sequences code for this CDR3. Germline loops: CDR1 DFQATT, CDR2 SNEGSKA (reference sequence). V lost 1 base and J 5 bases, leaving 3 bases between the germline ends. The CDR3 is 11 residues long. This sample was included in a study of shared clonotypes between healthy human individuals. Study summary: A donor's plate count was three for CD4 naive and three for CD4 memory; CD8 naive had two and CD8 memory one.

Regarding the study as a whole: Researchers found naive subsets generally carried larger estimated richness than memory subsets.

A CD45RA+ naive subset and a CD45RA-negative memory subset were split from CD4+ cells. Repertoires were generated with immunoSEQ multiplex PCR, while TCRdb's copy carries only in-frame clones and drops some. The sample lists about 600,000 clones; approximately 97% were seen once. V gene TRBV20-1 combines with J gene TRBJ1-5, with D hard to call. The TCR was taken from a woman aged 25 to 39 in good health. Source material: naive CD4+ T cells sorted from blood. Described subset: CD45RA+ positively selected. The CDR3 DNA reads as TGCAGTGCTAGAGGGGATCAGCCCCAGCATTTT. This codes for CSARGDQPQHF.